The rows below give T cell receptor beta chains drawn from one sample of a study of T cells expressing NK-cell markers. TCRdb reanalyzed the 5' RACE reads, giving one entry per CDR3 protein sequence and no DNA. The sample has about 390,000 distinct CDR3 sequences. The sample consisted of blood T cells: a sorted CD56 or NKG2C T cell subset, CD4+ or CD8+ T cells, or bulk PBMC T cells (not recorded which). The receptor set was obtained from a woman aged 50 to 60 in good health. Each CDR3 is given with its conserved first and last residue.

TRBV5-5	TRBJ1-5	CASSQGGQPQHF
TRBV5-1	TRBJ1-2	CASSGPGQGLGYTF
TRBV5-1	TRBJ2-7	CASSSSGTRTTEQYF
TRBV10-3	TRBJ2-3	CAISAPGLAGGTQYF
TRBV5-1	TRBJ2-1	CASRRGQPGYEQFF
TRBV5-1	TRBJ2-3	CASGQADTQYF
TRBV12-3/TRBV12-4	TRBJ2-4	CASSMTAVAKNIQYF
TRBV12-3/TRBV12-4	TRBJ2-2	CASSLLAHENTGELFF
TRBV5-1	TRBJ2-2	CASSWRPSGDGELFF
TRBV12-3/TRBV12-4	TRBJ2-3	CASRRMGTDTQYF
TRBV5-6	TRBJ2-5	CASSLQGTQYF
TRBV20-1	TRBJ2-1	CSAKPGPALLYNEQFF
TRBV7-2	TRBJ2-3	CASSNSPGTSTDTQYF
TRBV29-1	TRBJ2-2	CSVGDGLRNTGELFF
TRBV11-3	TRBJ2-7	CASSPGTGKSEQYF
TRBV10-3	TRBJ1-4	CAIRSDTGNEKLFF
TRBV30	TRBJ1-1	CAWNIRGSAFF
TRBV11-2	TRBJ2-7	CASSRTGTGGSYEQYF
TRBV11-3	TRBJ2-2	CASSPRGEGPGELFF
TRBV7-9	TRBJ2-5	CASSRNGDAPGTQYF
TRBV20-1	TRBJ1-2	CSAGEVDYGYTF
TRBV3-1	TRBJ2-4	CASSQIGGGENIQYF
TRBV6-1	TRBJ1-4	CASSEGGAGEKLFF
TRBV15	TRBJ2-3	CATRSQGTDTQYF
TRBV29-1	TRBJ2-7	CSVGDPDRDIEQYF
TRBV4-1	TRBJ2-7	CASSQDLGVPYEQYF
TRBV29-1	TRBJ2-5	CSVDTVQGETQYF
TRBV7-2	TRBJ2-7	CASTGTQESEQYF
TRBV19	TRBJ2-4	CASSIKSLQYF
TRBV12-3/TRBV12-4	TRBJ2-2	CASSWAGGHTGELFF
TRBV3-1	TRBJ2-3	CASSTRGGGDTQYF
TRBV5-1	TRBJ1-6	CASSRTGGIGVNNSPLHF
TRBV25-1	TRBJ1-2	CASSGGGRGYTF
TRBV5-6	TRBJ2-1	CASSLGLSNNEQFF
TRBV12-3/TRBV12-4	TRBJ1-4	CASRKRTSSTNEKLFF